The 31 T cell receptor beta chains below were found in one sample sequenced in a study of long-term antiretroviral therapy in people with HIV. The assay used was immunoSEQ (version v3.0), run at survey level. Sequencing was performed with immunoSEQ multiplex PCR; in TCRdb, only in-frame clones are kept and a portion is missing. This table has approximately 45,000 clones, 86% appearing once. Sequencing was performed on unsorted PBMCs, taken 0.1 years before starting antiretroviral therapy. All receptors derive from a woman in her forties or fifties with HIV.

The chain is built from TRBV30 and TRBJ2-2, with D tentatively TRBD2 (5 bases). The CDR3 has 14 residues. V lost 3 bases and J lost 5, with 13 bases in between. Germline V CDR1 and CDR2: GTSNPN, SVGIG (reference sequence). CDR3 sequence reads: CAWSSGVITGELFF. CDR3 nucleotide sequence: TGTGCCTGGAGCTCCGGGGTTATTACCGGGGAGCTGTTTTTT.

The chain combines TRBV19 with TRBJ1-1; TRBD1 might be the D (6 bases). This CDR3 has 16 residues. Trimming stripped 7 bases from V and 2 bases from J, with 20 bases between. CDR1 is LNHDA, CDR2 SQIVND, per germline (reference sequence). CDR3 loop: CASTSSHRDANTEAFF. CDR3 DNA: TGTGCCAGTACCTCGTCACACAGGGATGCTAACACTGAAGCTTTCTTT. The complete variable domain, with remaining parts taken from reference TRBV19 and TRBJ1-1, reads DGGITQSPKYLFRKEGQNVTLSCEQNLNHDAMYWYRQDPGQGLRLIYYSQIVNDFQKGDIAEGYSVSREKKESFPLTVTSAQKNPTAFYLCASTSSHRDANTEAFFGQGTRLTVV.

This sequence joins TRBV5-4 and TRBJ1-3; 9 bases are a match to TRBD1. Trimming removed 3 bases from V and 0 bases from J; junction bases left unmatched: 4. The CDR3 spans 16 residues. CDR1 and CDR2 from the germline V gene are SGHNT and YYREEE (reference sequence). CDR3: CASSSGTGSSGNTIYF. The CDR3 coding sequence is TGTGCCAGCAGCTCTGGGACAGGGAGCTCTGGAAACACCATATATTTT.

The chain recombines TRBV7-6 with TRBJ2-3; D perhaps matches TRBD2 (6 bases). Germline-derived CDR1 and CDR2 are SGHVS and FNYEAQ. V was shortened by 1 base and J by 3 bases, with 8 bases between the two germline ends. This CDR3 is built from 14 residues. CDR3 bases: TGTGCCAGCAGCTTAGGACTAGATACAGATACGCAGTATTTT. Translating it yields CASSLGLDTDTQYF.

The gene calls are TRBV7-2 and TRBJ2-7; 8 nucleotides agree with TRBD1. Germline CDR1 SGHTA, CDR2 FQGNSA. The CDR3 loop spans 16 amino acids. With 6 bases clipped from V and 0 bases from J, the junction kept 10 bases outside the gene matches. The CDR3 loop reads CASSITPGQVSYEQYF. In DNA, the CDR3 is TGTGCCAGCAGTATAACCCCGGGACAGGTCTCCTACGAGCAGTACTTC.

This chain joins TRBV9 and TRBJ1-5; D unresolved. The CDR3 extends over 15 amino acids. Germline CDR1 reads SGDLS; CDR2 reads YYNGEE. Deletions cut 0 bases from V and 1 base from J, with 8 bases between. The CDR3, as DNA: TGTGCCAGCAGCGTAGTCTTACGGAGCAATCAGCCCCAGCATTTT. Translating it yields CASSVVLRSNQPQHF. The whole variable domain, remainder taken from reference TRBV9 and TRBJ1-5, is DSGVTQTPKHLITATGQRVTLRCSPRSGDLSVYWYQQSLDQGLQFLIQYYNGEERAKGNILERFSAQQFPDLHSELNLSSLELGDSALYFCASSVVLRSNQPQHFGDGTRLSIL.

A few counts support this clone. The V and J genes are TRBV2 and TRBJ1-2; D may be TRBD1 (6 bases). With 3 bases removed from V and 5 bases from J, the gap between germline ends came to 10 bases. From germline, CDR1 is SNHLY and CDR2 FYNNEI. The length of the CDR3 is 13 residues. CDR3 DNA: TGTGCCAGCAGTGATTACAGGGCTTATGGCTACACCTTC. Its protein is CASSDYRAYGYTF.

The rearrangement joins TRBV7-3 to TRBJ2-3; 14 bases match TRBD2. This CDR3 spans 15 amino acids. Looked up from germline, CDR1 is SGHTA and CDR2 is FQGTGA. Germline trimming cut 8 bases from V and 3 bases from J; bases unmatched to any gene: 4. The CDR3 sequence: CASGLAGGETDTQYF. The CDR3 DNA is TGTGCCAGCGGACTAGCGGGGGGAGAAACAGATACGCAGTATTTT.

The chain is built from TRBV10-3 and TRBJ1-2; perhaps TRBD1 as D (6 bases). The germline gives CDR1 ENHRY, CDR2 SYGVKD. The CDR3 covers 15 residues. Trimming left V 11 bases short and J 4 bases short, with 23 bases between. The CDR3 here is CASHTGAQGSYGYTF. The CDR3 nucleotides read TGTGCCTCCCACACGGGGGCGCAGGGCTCCTATGGCTACACCTTC.

DNA of the CDR3: TGTGCCAGCAGCGTTTCCTACCAGGGGGCGACTGAAGCTTTCTTT. Amino acid sequence: CASSVSYQGATEAFF. This chain connects TRBV9 to TRBJ1-1; 8 bases map to TRBD1. Trimming took 2 bases from V and 5 from J; bases not matched to a gene: 8. The CDR3 length is 15 residues. Germline CDR1 reads SGDLS; CDR2 reads YYNGEE.

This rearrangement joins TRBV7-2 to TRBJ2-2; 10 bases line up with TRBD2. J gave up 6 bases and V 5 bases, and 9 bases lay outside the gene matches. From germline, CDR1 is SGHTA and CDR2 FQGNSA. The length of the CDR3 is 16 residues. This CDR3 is CASSDETSGVSGELFF. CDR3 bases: TGTGCCAGCAGCGACGAAACTAGCGGGGTGTCCGGGGAGCTGTTTTTT.

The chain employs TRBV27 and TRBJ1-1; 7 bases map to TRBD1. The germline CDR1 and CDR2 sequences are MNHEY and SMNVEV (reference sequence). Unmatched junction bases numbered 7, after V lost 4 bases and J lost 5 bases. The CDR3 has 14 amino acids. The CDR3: CASSSRQGTTEAFF. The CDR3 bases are TGTGCCAGCAGTTCCCGACAGGGTACAACTGAAGCTTTCTTT.

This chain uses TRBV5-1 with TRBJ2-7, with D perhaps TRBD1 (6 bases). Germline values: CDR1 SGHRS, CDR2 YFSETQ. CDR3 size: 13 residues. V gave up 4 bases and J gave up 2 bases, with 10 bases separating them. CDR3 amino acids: CASSGQGTYEQYF. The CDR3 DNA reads TGCGCCAGCAGCGGGCAGGGGACCTACGAGCAGTACTTC.

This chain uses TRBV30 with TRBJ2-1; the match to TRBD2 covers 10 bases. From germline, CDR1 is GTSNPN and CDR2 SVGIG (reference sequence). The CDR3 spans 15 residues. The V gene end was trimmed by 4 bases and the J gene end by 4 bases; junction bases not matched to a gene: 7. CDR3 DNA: TGTGCCTGGACCCCAAAGCGGGGGGGTTACAATGAGCAGTTCTTC. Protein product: CAWTPKRGGYNEQFF. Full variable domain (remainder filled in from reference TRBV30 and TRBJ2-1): SQTIHQWPATLVQPVGSPLSLECTVEGTSNPNLYWYRQAAGRGLQLLFYSVGIGQISSEVPQNLSASRPQDRQFILSSKKLLLSDSGFYLCAWTPKRGGYNEQFFGPGTRLTVL.

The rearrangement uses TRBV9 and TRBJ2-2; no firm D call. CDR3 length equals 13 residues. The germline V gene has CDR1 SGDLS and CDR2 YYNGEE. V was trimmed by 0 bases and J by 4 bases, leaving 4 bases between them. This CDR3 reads CASSVGFTGELFF. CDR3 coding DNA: TGTGCCAGCAGCGTAGGCTTCACCGGGGAGCTGTTTTTT.

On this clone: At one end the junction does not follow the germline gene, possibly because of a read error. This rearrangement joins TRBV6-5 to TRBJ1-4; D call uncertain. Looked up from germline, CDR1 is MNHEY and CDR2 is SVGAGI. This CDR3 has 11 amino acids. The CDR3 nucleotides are TGTGCCAGCGGTTACGGCGAAAAACTGTTTTTT. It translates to CASGYGEKLFF.

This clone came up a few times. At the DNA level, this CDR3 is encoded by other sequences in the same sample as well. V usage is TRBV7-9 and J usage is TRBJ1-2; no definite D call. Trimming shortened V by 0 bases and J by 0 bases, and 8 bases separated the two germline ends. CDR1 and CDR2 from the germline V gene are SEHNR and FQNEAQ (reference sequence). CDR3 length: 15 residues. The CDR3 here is CASSLAGGTNYGYTF. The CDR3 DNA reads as TGTGCCAGCAGCTTAGCGGGAGGGACTAACTATGGCTACACCTTC.

The CDR3 loop is CASSFDRGTEAFF. The DNA of the CDR3 is TGCGCCAGCAGCTTTGACAGGGGCACTGAAGCTTTCTTT. The chain has TRBV5-1 and TRBJ1-1; TRBD1 agrees at 8 bases. The trim removed 2 bases at V and 4 bases at J, leaving 1 base unmatched. Germline CDR1 SGHRS, CDR2 YFSETQ. CDR3 length equals 13 residues.

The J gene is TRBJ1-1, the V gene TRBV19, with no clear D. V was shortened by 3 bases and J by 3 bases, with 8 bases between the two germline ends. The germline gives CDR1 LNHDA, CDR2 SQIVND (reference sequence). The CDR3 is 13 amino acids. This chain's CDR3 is CASSMAGDTEAFF. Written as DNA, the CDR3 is TGTGCCAGTAGTATGGCCGGGGACACTGAAGCTTTCTTT.

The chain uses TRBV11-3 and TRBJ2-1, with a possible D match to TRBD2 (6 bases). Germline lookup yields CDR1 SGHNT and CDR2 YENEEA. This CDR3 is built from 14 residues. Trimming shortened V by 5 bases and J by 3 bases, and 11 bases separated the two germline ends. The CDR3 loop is CASSRRDLYNEQFF. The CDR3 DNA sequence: TGTGCCAGCAGCCGGCGGGACCTCTACAATGAGCAGTTCTTC.

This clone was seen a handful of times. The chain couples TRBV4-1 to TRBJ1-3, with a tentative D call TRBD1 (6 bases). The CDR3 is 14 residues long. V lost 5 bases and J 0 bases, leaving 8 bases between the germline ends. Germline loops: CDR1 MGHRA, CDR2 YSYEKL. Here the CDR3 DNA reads TGCGCCAGCAGCAAACAGGGCTCTGGAAACACCATATATTTT. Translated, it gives CASSKQGSGNTIYF.

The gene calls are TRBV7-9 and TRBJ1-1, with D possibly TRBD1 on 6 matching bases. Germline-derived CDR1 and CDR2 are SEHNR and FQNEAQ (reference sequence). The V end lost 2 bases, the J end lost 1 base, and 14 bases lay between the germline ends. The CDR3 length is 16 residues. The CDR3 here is CASSLRGTGRNTEAFF. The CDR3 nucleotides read TGTGCCAGCAGCTTACGGGGTACAGGGAGGAACACTGAAGCTTTCTTT.

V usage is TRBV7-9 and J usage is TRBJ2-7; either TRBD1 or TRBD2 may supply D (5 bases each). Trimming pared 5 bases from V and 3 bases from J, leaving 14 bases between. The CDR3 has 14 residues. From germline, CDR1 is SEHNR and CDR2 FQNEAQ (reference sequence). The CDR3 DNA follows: TGTGCCAGCAGCGCCGTTGGGACGATCTACGAGCAGTACTTC. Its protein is CASSAVGTIYEQYF. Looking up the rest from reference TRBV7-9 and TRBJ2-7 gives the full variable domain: DTGVSQNPRHKITKRGQNVTFRCDPISEHNRLYWYRQTLGQGPEFLTYFQNEAQLEKSRLLSDRFSAERPKGSFSTLEIQRTEQGDSAMYLCASSAVGTIYEQYFGPGTRLTVT.

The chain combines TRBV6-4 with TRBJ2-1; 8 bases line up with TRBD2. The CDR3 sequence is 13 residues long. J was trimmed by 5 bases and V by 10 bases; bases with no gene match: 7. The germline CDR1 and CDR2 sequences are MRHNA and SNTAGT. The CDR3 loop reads CATHGGANNEQFF. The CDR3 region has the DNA TGTGCCACTCACGGGGGGGCCAACAATGAGCAGTTCTTC.

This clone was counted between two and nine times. CDR3 nucleotides: TGTGCCAGCAGTTACGAAGGGGATGGCTACACCTTC. Its protein product is CASSYEGDGYTF. This chain uses TRBV6-6 with TRBJ1-2; the D gene is possibly TRBD1 (5 bases). The CDR3 sequence is 12 residues long. The germline V gene has CDR1 MNHNY and CDR2 SVGAGI (reference sequence). With 2 bases removed from V and 6 bases from J, the gap between germline ends came to 7 bases.

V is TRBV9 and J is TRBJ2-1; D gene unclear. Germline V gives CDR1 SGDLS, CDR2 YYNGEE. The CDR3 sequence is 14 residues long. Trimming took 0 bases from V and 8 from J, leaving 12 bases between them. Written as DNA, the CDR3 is TGTGCCAGCAGCGTAGGTCCCCGTGCTTATGAGCAGTTCTTC. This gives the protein CASSVGPRAYEQFF.

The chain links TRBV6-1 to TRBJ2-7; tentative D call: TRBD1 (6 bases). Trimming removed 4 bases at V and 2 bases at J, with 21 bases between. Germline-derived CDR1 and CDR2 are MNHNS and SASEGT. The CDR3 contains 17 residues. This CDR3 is CASSAATGAFRTYEQYF. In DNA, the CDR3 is TGTGCCAGCAGTGCCGCGACAGGAGCTTTTCGGACCTACGAGCAGTACTTC.

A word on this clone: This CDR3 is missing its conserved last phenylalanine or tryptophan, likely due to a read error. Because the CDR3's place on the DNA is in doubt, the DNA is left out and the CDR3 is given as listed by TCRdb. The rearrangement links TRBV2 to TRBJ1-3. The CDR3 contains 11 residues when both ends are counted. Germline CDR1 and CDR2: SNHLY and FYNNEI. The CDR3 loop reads CASSETGARVG.

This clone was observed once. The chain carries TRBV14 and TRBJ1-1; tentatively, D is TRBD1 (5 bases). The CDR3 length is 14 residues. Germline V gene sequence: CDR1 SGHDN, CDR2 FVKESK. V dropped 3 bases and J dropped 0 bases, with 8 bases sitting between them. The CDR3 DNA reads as TGTGCCAGCAGCCATGGGGCCATGAACACTGAAGCTTTCTTT. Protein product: CASSHGAMNTEAFF. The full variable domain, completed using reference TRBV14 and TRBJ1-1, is EAGVTQFPSHSVIEKGQTVTLRCDPISGHDNLYWYRRVMGKEIKFLLHFVKESKQDESGMPNNRFLAERTGGTYSTLKVQPAELEDSGVYFCASSHGAMNTEAFFGQGTRLTVV.

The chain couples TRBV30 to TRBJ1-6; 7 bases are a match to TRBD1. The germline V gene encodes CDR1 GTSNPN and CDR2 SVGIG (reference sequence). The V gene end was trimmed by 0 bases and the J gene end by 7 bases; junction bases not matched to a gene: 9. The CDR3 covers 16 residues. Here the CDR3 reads CAWSVPRDRGNSPLHF. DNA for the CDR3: TGTGCCTGGAGTGTACCCAGGGACAGAGGAAATTCACCCCTCCACTTT.

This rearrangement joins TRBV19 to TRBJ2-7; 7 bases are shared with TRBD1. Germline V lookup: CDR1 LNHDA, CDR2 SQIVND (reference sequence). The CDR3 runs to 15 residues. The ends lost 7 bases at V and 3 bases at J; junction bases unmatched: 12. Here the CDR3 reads CASMPRARGLYEQYF. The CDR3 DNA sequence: TGTGCCAGTATGCCGCGGGCAAGGGGGCTCTACGAGCAGTACTTC.